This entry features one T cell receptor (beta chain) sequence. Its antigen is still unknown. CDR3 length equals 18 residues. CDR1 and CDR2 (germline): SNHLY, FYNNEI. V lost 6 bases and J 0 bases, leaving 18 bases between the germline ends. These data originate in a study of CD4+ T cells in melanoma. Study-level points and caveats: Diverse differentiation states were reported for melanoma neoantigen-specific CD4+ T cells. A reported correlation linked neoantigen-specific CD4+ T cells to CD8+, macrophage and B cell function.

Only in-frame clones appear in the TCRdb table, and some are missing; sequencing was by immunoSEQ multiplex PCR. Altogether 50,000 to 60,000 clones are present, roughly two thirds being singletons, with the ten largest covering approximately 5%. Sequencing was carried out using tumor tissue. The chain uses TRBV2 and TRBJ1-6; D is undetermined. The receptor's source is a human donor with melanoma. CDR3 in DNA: TGTGCCAGCAGCGTACACAAGGACGGGAGCTCCTATAATTCACCCCTCCACTTT. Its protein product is CASSVHKDGSSYNSPLHF. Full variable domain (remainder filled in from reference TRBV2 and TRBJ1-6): EPEVTQTPSHQVTQMGQEVILRCVPISNHLYFYWYRQILGQKVEFLVSFYNNEISEKSEIFDDQFSVERPDGSNFTLKIRSTKLEDSAMYFCASSVHKDGSSYNSPLHFGNGTRLTVT.